The clone carrying this T cell receptor beta chain has just a few counts. The sample belongs to a study of blood T cell repertoires in COVID-19. Study background: The cDNA or gDNA used as material had been derived from T cells, B-cell-depleted T cells, or PBMCs.

The CDR3 consists of 15 residues. The germline V and J ends were trimmed by 0 bases and 6 bases, with 14 bases remaining between them. The germline V gene encodes CDR1 SGHTA and CDR2 FQGNSA. Source study methods: Amplification from reference gene primers served as the basis for estimated nucleated cell counts. Assay: immunoSEQ multiplex PCR; the TCRdb copy retains only in-frame clones and omits some. The DNA gave D and trimming, while V, J and clone size come from that table. This table has about 210,000 clones, roughly 82% appearing once. The chain uses TRBV7-2 and TRBJ1-1, with a tentative D call TRBD1 (5 bases). The specimen sequenced was peripheral blood. The receptor was derived from a woman aged 55-69 years with COVID-19, enrolled during active disease. CDR3 amino acids: CASSLAMQGYAEAFF. The CDR3 DNA is TGTGCCAGCAGCTTAGCGATGCAGGGCTATGCTGAAGCTTTCTTT.